Presented here are 4 T cell receptor beta chains from one specimen sequenced in a study of T cell repertoires in cytomegalovirus infection. These receptors lack a known antigen. MiXCR, run by TCRdb on the reads, gives a single entry per CDR3 protein. Of 360,000 or so distinct CDR3 sequences in the sample, roughly 34% were seen once. Sequenced here: cultured PBMCs, sampled from culture after CMV antigen stimulation. Receptors originate from a human donor in good health (CMV status not recorded). Some clones in this sample may be carry-over from other donors' samples.

V usage is TRBV6-2 or TRBV6-3 and J usage is TRBJ2-1, with D unresolved. Germline assignment: CDR1 MNHEY and CDR2 SVGEGT. This CDR3 contains 12 residues. Trimming shortened V by 11 bases and J by 8 bases, and 16 bases separated the two germline ends. The CDR3 coding sequence is TGTGCCTCAACCAACCTGTATGATGAGCAGTTCTTC. Amino acid sequence: CASTNLYDEQFF.

This clonotype was seen more than once but under ten times. The CDR3 region is CASSSGQSYEQYV. The CDR3 region has the DNA TGTGCCAGCAGCTCGGGACAGTCCTACGAGCAGTACGTC. This rearrangement joins TRBV7-8 to TRBJ2-7, with 7 bases fitting TRBD1. Germline CDR1 SGHVS, CDR2 FQNEAQ. The CDR3 covers 13 residues. The J segment lost 1 base and the V segment lost 4 bases, leaving 1 base of the junction unmatched.

The V gene is TRBV28, the J gene TRBJ2-4; the match to TRBD1 covers 10 bases. V was pared by 6 bases and J by 6 bases, with 5 bases of the junction left unmatched. This CDR3 is built from 14 residues. In germline, CDR1 is MDHEN, CDR2 SYDVKM. CDR3: CASSLTGGTNIQYF. For the CDR3, the DNA is TGTGCCAGCAGCCTGACAGGGGGCACAAACATTCAGTACTTC. Complete variable domain (other parts from reference TRBV28 and TRBJ2-4): DVKVTQSSRYLVKRTGEKVFLECVQDMDHENMFWYRQDPGLGLRLIYFSYDVKMKEKGDIPEGYSVSREKKERFSLILESASTNQTSMYLCASSLTGGTNIQYFGAGTRLSVL.

This chain links TRBV27 with TRBJ2-1, with TRBD2 identical over 10 bases. J was trimmed by 4 bases and V by 4 bases; bases with no gene match: 4. Germline lookup yields CDR1 MNHEY and CDR2 SMNVEV (reference sequence). CDR3 length: 15 amino acids. The CDR3 DNA reads as TGTGCCAGCAGTTCCGGGGGACTAGCGTACAATGAGCAGTTCTTC. It encodes CASSSGGLAYNEQFF.